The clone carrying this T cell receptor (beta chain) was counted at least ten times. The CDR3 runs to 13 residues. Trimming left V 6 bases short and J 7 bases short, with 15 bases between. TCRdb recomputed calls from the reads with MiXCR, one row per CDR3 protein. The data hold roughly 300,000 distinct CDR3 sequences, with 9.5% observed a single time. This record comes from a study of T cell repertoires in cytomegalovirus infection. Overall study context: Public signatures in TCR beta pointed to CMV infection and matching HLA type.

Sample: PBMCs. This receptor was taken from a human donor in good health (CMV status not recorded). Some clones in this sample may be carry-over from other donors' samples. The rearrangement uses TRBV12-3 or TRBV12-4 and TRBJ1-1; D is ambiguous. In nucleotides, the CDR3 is TGTGCCAGCAGACTCCATGGGAAATATGAAGCTTTCTTT. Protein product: CASRLHGKYEAFF.